The 9 T cell receptor beta chains presented below share a single source sample, sequenced in a study of T cell repertoires in cytomegalovirus infection. TCRdb processed the reads anew with MiXCR; each CDR3 protein has one entry. The table lists some 130,000 distinct CDR3 sequences, roughly 32% of them singletons. These TCRs are of unknown antigen specificity. Material: CD8+ T cells from cultured PBMCs, obtained from culture after CMV antigen stimulation. The source of these receptors is a human donor in good health (CMV status not recorded). Some clones in this sample may be carry-over from other donors' samples.

This clonotype showed up just once. V usage is TRBV6-6 and J usage is TRBJ1-1; maybe TRBD1 (5 bases). The CDR3 consists of 15 residues. Germline V gives CDR1 MNHNY, CDR2 SVGAGI (reference sequence). The ends were cut back, 6 bases at V and 1 base at J, with 15 bases in the middle. The CDR3 reads CASSLYDRPNTEAFF. In nucleotides, the CDR3 is TGTGCCAGCAGCCTTTACGACAGACCGAACACTGAAGCTTTCTTT.

This clonotype has only a few counts. The rearrangement joins TRBV2 to TRBJ1-1, with D uncertain. Trimming left V 6 bases short and J 0 bases short, with 5 bases between. The CDR3 is 12 amino acids. Germline CDR1 and CDR2: SNHLY and FYNNEI. CDR3 sequence reads: CASRTVNTEAFF. CDR3 DNA sequence: TGTGCCAGCAGGACGGTGAACACTGAAGCTTTCTTT.

The V and J genes are TRBV9 and TRBJ2-1, with D maybe TRBD1 (6 bases). The CDR3 runs 14 residues. The V and J ends lost 3 bases and 9 bases respectively, with 16 bases between them. Germline values: CDR1 SGDLS, CDR2 YYNGEE. CDR3: CASSANRVKGEQFF. The CDR3 DNA reads as TGTGCCAGCAGCGCAAACAGGGTAAAGGGTGAGCAGTTCTTC.

The sample holds many counts of this clonotype. The chain employs TRBV7-2 and TRBJ1-1, with D unclear. This CDR3 has 12 residues. Germline values: CDR1 SGHTA, CDR2 FQGNSA. The germline V and J ends were trimmed by 5 bases and 8 bases, with 12 bases remaining between them. As DNA, the CDR3 is TGTGCCAGCAGCCTCGACGGATTAGAAGCTTTCTTT. Encoded protein: CASSLDGLEAFF.

This clonotype was seen a handful of times. The V call is TRBV13, the J call TRBJ2-1; no reliable D call. The germline CDR1 and CDR2 sequences are PRHDT and FYEKMQ (reference sequence). V was pared by 3 bases and J by 6 bases, with 9 bases between. The CDR3 consists of 13 residues. The CDR3 region is CASSFSMINEQFF. DNA of the CDR3: TGTGCCAGCAGCTTTTCGATGATCAATGAGCAGTTCTTC.

This clonotype came up a few times. The rearrangement joins TRBV7-9 to TRBJ2-1; D may be TRBD1 or TRBD2 (5 bases each). Between the trimmed V and J ends, which lost 1 base and 6 bases, there was a span of 7 bases. Germline V gene data show CDR1 as SEHNR and CDR2 as FQNEAQ (reference sequence). This CDR3 region has 13 residues. For the CDR3, the DNA is TGTGCCAGCAGCTTAGGAGGGGCCAATGAGCAGTTCTTC. It is translated as CASSLGGANEQFF.

This chain links TRBV19 with TRBJ2-7; D unclear. V was pared by 4 bases and J by 2 bases, with 9 bases between. The CDR3 runs 13 residues. In germline, CDR1 is LNHDA, CDR2 SQIVND (reference sequence). The CDR3 DNA is TGTGCCAGTAGTAGGACCTGGACCTACGAGCAGTACTTC. This codes for CASSRTWTYEQYF.

A few counts support this clonotype. V and J are TRBV6-2 or TRBV6-3 and TRBJ2-7; D tentatively reads TRBD1 or TRBD2 (7 bases each). Germline V CDR1 and CDR2: MNHEY, SVGEGT. The ends were cut back, 6 bases at V and 0 bases at J, with 15 bases in the middle. This CDR3 has 15 amino acids. The CDR3 protein is CASSERDSSSYEQYF. CDR3 coding DNA: TGTGCCAGCAGCGAGCGGGACAGTAGCTCCTACGAGCAGTACTTC.

The chain carries TRBV7-3 and TRBJ1-5, with D possibly TRBD1 on 5 matching bases. This CDR3 region has 17 residues. CDR1 and CDR2 (germline): SGHTA, FQGTGA. V was cut by 7 bases and J by 6 bases, with 25 bases left in between. This CDR3 is CASTLGPGWPPGQPQHF. The CDR3 DNA is TGTGCCAGCACCCTAGGCCCAGGGTGGCCTCCGGGTCAGCCCCAGCATTTT. Filled out from reference TRBV7-3 and TRBJ1-5, the complete variable domain reads GAGVSQTPSNKVTEKGKYVELRCDPISGHTALYWYRQSLGQGPEFLIYFQGTGAADDSGLPNDRFFAVRPEGSVSTLKIQRTERGDSAVYLCASTLGPGWPPGQPQHFGDGTRLSIL.